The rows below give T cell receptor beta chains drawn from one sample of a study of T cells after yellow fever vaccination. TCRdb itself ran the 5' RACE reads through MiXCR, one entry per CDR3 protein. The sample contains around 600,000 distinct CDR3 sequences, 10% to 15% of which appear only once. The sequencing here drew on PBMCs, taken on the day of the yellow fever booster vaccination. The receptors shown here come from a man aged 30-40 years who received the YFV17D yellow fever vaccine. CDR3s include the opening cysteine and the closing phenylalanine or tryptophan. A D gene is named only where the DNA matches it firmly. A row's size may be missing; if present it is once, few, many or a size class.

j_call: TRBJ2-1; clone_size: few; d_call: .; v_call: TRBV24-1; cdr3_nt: TGTGCCACCAGTGATTCGACCCCCGGGTCCGGCGGGGACAATGAGCAGTTCTTC; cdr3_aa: CATSDSTPGSGGDNEQFF
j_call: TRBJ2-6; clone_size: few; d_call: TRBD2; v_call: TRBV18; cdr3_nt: TGTGCCAGCTCGCGGGGACTAGCGGGAGTGAAGTCTGGGGCCAACGTCCTGACTTTC; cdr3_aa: CASSRGLAGVKSGANVLTF
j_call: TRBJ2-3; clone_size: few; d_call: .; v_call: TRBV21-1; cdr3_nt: TGTGCCAGCAGCAAAGCCTTTTGGACCGCCAATAAGACAGATACGCAGTATTTT; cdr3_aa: CASSKAFWTANKTDTQYF
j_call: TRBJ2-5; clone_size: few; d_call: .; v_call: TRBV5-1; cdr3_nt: TGCGCCACCGTTTCATTCCGACAGTTACAAGAGACCCAGTACTTC; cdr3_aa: CATVSFRQLQETQYF
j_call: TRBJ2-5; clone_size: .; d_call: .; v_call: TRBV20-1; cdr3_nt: TGCAGTGCTAGAGATTCGCCGGGCCAAAAAGAGACCCAGTACTTC; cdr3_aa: CSARDSPGQKETQYF
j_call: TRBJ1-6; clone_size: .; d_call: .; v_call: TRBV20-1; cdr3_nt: TGCAGTGGGGGCGGCCCAGATTCACCCCTCCACTTT; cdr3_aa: CSGGGPDSPLHF
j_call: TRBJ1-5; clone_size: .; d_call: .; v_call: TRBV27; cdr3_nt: TGTGCCAGCAGTTTATACAGGGATCAGCCCCAGCATTTT; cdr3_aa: CASSLYRDQPQHF
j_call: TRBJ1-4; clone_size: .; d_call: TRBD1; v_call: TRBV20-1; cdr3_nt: TGCAGTGCTAGCCGGGACAGAGACGAAAAACTGTTTTTT; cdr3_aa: CSASRDRDEKLFF
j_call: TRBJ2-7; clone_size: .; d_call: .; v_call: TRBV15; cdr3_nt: TGTGCCACCAGCCTTGGACATTCCTACGAGCAGTACTTC; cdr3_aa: CATSLGHSYEQYF
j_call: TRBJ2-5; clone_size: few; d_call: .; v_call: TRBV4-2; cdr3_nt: TGTGCCAGCAGCCAAGATGATAGGGAGACCCAGTACTTC; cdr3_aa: CASSQDDRETQYF
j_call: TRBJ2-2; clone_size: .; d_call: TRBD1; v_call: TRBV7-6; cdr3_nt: TGTGCCAGCAGCTTCCCCGGGACAGGGGCCGACGGGGAGCTGTTTTTT; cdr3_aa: CASSFPGTGADGELFF
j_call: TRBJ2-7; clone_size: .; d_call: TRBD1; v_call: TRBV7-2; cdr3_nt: TGTGACAGCCGGACGGGACAGGGGATGTACGAGCAGTACTTC; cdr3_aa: CDSRTGQGMYEQYF
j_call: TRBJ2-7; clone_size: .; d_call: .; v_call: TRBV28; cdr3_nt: TGTGCCAGCAGTACAAGGGCACGGATCCCCCCGTACGAGCGGTACTTC; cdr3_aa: CASSTRARIPPYERYF
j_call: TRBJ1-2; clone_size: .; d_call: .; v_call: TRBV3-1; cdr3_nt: TGTGCCAGCAGCCTCGGGGTCTTAGGCGTCGGCTACACCTTC; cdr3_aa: CASSLGVLGVGYTF
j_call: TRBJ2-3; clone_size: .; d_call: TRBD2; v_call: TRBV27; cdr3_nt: TGTGCCAGCAGTAACATCCTAGCGGGGGGGCGAGATACGCAGTATTTT; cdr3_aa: CASSNILAGGRDTQYF
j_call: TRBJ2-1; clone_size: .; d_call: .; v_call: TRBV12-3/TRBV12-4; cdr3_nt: TGTGCCAGCACAAGCGGGCGGTACAATGAGCAGTTCTTC; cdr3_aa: CASTSGRYNEQFF
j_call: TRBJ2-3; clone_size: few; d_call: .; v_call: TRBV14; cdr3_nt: TGTGCCAGCAGCCAAGGGTGGCGGGCCACAGATACGCAGTATTTT; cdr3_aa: CASSQGWRATDTQYF
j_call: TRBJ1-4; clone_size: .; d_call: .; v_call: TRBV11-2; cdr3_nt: TGTGCCAGCAGCTGGGGGTTATATGATGAAAAACTGTTTTTT; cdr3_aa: CASSWGLYDEKLFF
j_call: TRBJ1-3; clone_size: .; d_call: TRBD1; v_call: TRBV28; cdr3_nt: TGTGCCAGCGCTCCGGGACAGGGGTTTAGTGGAAACACCATATATTTT; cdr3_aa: CASAPGQGFSGNTIYF
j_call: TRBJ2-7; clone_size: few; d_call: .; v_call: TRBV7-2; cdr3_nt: TGTGCCAGCAGCTTAGACCAAACCTACGAGCAGTACTTC; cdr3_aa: CASSLDQTYEQYF
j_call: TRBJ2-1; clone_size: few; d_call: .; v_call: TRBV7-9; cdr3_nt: TGTGCCAGCAGCTTCGAGGCGTGGGTATGGCAGTTCTTC; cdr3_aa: CASSFEAWVWQFF
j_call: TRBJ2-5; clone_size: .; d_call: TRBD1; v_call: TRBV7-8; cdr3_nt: TGTGCCAGCTTTACCCGGGCAGGGGGCGTGGGGGAGACCCAGTACTTC; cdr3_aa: CASFTRAGGVGETQYF
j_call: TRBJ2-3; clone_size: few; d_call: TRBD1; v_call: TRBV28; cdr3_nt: TGTGCCAGCAGCTTAACCGGGACAGGGGGCCCAGATACGCAGTATTTT; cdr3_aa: CASSLTGTGGPDTQYF
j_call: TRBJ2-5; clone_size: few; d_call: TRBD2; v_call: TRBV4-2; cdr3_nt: TGTGCCAGCAGCCCGGGAGGACCGATAGTAAAAGAGACCCAGTACTTC; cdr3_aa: CASSPGGPIVKETQYF
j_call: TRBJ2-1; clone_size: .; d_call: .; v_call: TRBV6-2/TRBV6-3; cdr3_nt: TGTGCCAGCAGTCTCAACCGTCCCAATGAGCAGTTCTTC; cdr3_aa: CASSLNRPNEQFF
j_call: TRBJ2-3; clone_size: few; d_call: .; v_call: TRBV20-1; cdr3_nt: TGCAGTGCTAAACGACAGGATACGCAGTATTTT; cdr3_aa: CSAKRQDTQYF
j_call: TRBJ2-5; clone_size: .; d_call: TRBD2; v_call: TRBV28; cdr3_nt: TGTGCCAGCAGTAGCGGGAGCACAGAGACCCAGTACTTC; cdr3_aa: CASSSGSTETQYF
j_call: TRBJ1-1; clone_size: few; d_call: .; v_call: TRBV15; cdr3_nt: TGTGCCACCAGCAGAGCGCTTTCCATCAGGACGGTGAACACTGAAGCTTTCTTT; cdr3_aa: CATSRALSIRTVNTEAFF
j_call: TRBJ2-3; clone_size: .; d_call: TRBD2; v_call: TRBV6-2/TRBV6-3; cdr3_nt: TGTGCCAGCAAAAAGAGCGGGAGTAAACATACGCAGTATTTT; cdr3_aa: CASKKSGSKHTQYF
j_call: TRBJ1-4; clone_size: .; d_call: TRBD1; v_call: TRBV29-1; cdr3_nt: TGCAGCGCCAAGGGACAGGGGGGAGAAAAACTGTTTTTT; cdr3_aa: CSAKGQGGEKLFF
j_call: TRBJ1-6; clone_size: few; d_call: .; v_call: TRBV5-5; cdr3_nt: TGTGCCAGCAGCTTGGAGTCGGACTCCTATAATTCACCCCTCCACTTT; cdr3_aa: CASSLESDSYNSPLHF
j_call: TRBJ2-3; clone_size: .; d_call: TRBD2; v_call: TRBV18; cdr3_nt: TGTGCCAGCTCATCCTCAGGACTAGCGGGAACAGATACGCAGTATTTT; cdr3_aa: CASSSSGLAGTDTQYF
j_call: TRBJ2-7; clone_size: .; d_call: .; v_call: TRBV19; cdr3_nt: TGTGCCAGTAGTATTTGGGCAGGCTACGAGCAGTACTTC; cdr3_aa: CASSIWAGYEQYF
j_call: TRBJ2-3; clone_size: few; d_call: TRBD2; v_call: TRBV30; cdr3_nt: TGTGCCTGGAGCCGCGACGGACTAGGGCTCACAGATACGCAGTATTTT; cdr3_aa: CAWSRDGLGLTDTQYF
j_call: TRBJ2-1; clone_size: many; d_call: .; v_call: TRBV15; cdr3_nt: TGTGCCACCAGCAGAGTATCGGATGAGCAGTTCTTC; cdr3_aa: CATSRVSDEQFF
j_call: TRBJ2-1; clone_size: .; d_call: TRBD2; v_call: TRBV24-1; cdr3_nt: TGTGCCACCAGTGATCTTAGCGGGAGGCGAGATGAGCAGTTCTTC; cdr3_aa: CATSDLSGRRDEQFF
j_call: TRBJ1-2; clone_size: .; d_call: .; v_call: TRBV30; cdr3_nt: TGTGCCTGGAGTCTTACGGCTGGAGTCAGGGGCTACACCTTC; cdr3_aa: CAWSLTAGVRGYTF
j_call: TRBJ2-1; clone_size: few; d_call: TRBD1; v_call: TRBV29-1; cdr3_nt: TGCAGCATCGGGACAGTCTCCTACAATGAGCAGTTCTTC; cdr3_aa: CSIGTVSYNEQFF
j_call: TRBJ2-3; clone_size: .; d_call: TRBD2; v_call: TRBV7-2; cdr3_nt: TGTGCTAGCAGCGACAGAGCGGGAGGGCCCAGCACAGATACGCAGTATTTT; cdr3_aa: CASSDRAGGPSTDTQYF
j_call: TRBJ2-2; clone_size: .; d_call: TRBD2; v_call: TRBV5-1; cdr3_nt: TGCGCCAGCAGCTTGGGAGGACTAGCGAACACCGGGGAGCTGTTTTTT; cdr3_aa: CASSLGGLANTGELFF
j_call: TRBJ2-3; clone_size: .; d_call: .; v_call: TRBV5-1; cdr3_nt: TGCGCCAGCAGCTTGCTTACCTCAGGGGGCACAGATACGCAGTATTTT; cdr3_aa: CASSLLTSGGTDTQYF
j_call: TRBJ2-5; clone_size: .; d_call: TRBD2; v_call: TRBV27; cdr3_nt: TGTGCCGGCTGGGAGGGGCAGTTGGGGGAGACCCAGTACTTC; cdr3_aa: CAGWEGQLGETQYF
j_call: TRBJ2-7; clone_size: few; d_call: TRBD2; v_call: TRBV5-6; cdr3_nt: TGTGCCAGCAGTTATATTAAGACTAGCAACGAGCAGTACTTC; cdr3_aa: CASSYIKTSNEQYF
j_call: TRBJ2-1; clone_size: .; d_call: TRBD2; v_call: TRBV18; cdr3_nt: TGTGCCAGCTCACCACAATCCGGGAGGGCCTCCTACAATGAGCAGTTCTTC; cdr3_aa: CASSPQSGRASYNEQFF
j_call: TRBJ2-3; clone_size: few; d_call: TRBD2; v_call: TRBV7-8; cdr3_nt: TGTGCCAGCAGCCTATGGGCGGGAGGGGCGGCAGATACGCAGTATTTT; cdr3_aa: CASSLWAGGAADTQYF
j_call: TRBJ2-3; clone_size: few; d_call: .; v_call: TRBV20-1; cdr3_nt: TGCAGTGCTAGAGATCAAAGAGGGACCTGGTTTAGCACAGATACGCAGTATTTT; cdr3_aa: CSARDQRGTWFSTDTQYF
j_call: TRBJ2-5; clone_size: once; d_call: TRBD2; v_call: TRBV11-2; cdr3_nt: TGTGCCAGCAGATCGCCGTTTCTATCCCGGGACTACGAGAACCAAGAGACCCAGTACTTC; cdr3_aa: CASRSPFLSRDYENQETQYF
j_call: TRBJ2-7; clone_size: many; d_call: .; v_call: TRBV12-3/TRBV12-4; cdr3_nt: TGTGCCAGCAGTTTAGAAAATTACGAGCAGTACTTC; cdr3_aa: CASSLENYEQYF
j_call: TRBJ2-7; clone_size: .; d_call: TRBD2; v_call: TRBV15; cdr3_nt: TGTGCCACCAGCAGGTTAGCGGGAGGAGGCTACGAGCAGTACTTC; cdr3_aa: CATSRLAGGGYEQYF
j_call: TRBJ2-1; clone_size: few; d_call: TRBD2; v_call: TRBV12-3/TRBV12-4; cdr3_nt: TGTGCCAGCAGCCAGCCCGCGGGACTAGCGTTAAACAATGAGCAGTTCTTC; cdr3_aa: CASSQPAGLALNNEQFF